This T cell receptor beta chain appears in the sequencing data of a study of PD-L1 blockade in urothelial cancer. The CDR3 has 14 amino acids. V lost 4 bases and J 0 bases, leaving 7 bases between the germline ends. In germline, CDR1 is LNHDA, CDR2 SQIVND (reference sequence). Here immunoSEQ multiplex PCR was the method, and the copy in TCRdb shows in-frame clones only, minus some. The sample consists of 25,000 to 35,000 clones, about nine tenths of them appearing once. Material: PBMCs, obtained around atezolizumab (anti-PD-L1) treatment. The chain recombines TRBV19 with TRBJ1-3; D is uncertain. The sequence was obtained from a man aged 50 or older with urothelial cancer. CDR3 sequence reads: CASSRGGSGNTIYF. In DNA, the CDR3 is TGTGCCAGTAGTAGGGGAGGCTCTGGAAACACCATATATTTT.